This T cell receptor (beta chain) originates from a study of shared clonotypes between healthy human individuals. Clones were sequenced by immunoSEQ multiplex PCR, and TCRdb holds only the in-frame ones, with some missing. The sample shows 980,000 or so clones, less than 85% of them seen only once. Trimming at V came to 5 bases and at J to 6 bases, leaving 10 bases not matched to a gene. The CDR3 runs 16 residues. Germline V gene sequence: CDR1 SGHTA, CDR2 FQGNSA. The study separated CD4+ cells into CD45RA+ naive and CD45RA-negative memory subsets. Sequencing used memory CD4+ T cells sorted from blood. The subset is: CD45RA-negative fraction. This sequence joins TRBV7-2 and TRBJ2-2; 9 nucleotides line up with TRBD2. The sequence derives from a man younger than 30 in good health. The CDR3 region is CASSPSGGRASGELFF. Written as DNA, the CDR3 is TGTGCCAGCAGCCCATCCGGCGGGAGGGCATCCGGGGAGCTGTTTTTT.